The 6 T cell receptor beta chains presented below share a single source sample, sequenced in a study of T cell changes during pregnancy in multiple sclerosis. TCRdb keeps only in-frame clones here, not all; method: immunoSEQ multiplex PCR. The sample has over 70,000 clones; roughly 93% are singletons. Material: peripheral blood, obtained in the third trimester of pregnancy. The receptor source for this set is a female donor with multiple sclerosis, enrolled in a pregnancy study.

This clone was counted once. The chain carries TRBV6-4 and TRBJ2-2, with D possibly being TRBD1 (5 bases). Trimming shortened V by 6 bases and J by 0 bases, and 8 bases separated the two germline ends. CDR1 and CDR2 (germline): MRHNA, SNTAGT. This CDR3 region has 14 residues. CDR3 protein: CASRGHTNTGELFF. The CDR3 bases are TGTGCCAGCAGAGGACACACGAACACCGGGGAGCTGTTTTTT.

The chain carries TRBV19 and TRBJ2-3; TRBD2 is a possible D gene (5 bases). Looked up from germline, CDR1 is LNHDA and CDR2 is SQIVND (reference sequence). The CDR3 totals 15 residues. V lost 4 bases and J 1 base, leaving 12 bases between the germline ends. The DNA for the CDR3 is TGTGCCAGTAGTAAAGGGAGCTCCCGCACAGATACGCAGTATTTT. It specifies CASSKGSSRTDTQYF.

This chain links TRBV5-5 with TRBJ2-7, with 12 bases identical to TRBD2. The germline CDR1 and CDR2 sequences are SGHKS and YYEKEE (reference sequence). The V and J ends lost 3 bases and 7 bases, in that order; junction bases with no gene match: 11. CDR3 size: 16 residues. The CDR3: CASSSGPTSGSLEQYF. The CDR3 nucleotides read TGTGCCAGCAGCTCCGGTCCGACTAGCGGGAGTCTGGAGCAGTACTTC.

DNA of the CDR3: TGTGCCAGCGGGAGAGCGGGCGAGCAGTACTTC. Protein sequence: CASGRAGEQYF. The chain uses TRBV6-5 and TRBJ2-7; possible D gene TRBD2, 6 bases. Germline CDR1 and CDR2: MNHEY and SVGAGI. Trimming stripped 8 bases from V and 6 bases from J, with 11 bases between. This CDR3 spans 11 amino acids.

The CDR3: CASSLPGENTGELFF. DNA of the CDR3: TGTGCCAGCAGCCTCCCCGGAGAAAACACCGGGGAGCTGTTTTTT. The chain joins TRBV9 to TRBJ2-2, with D unclear. The ends were cut back, 4 bases at V and 2 bases at J, with 12 bases in the middle. Germline V gene lookup returns CDR1 SGDLS and CDR2 YYNGEE. The CDR3 loop spans 15 amino acids.

The chain joins TRBV28 to TRBJ2-3; 9 positions agree with TRBD1. CDR1 is MDHEN, CDR2 SYDVKM, per germline. CDR3 size: 14 residues. The ends lost 4 bases at V and 6 bases at J; junction bases unmatched: 5. CDR3 protein: CASSSGTGFDTQYF. For the CDR3, the DNA is TGTGCCAGCAGTTCCGGGACAGGGTTCGATACGCAGTATTTT.